This TCR beta chain was sequenced for a study of blood T cell repertoires in COVID-19. The study drew participants aged 18 to 89 years from roughly 25 US areas. For recovered donors of Cohort 3, there were two negative PCRs, clearance, or symptom resolution. In the original analysis: Estimation of nucleated cell counts was performed using reference gene primer amplification. Only in-frame clones appear in the TCRdb table, and some are missing; sequencing was by immunoSEQ multiplex PCR. Clone size and V and J calls were adopted from that table, with D and trimming inferred from the DNA. This sample has around 480,000 clones, with around 90% found just once. Specimen: PBMCs or T cells enriched from blood (not recorded which). The clonotype comes from a woman younger than 35 who had recovered from COVID-19.

CDR3 DNA sequence: TGTGCCAGCTCAACTTGGACAGGGGGCGGCACTGAAGCTTTCTTT. Amino acid sequence: CASSTWTGGGTEAFF. J is TRBJ1-1 and V is TRBV18, with 11 nucleotides matching TRBD1. Germline assignment: CDR1 KGHSH and CDR2 LQKENI. V was clipped by 5 bases and J by 4 bases; unmatched bases: 6. The CDR3 length is 15 residues.